Reported below is one TCR beta chain. Germline V CDR1 and CDR2: KGHSH, LQKENI. This CDR3 spans 14 amino acids. V lost 2 bases and J lost 3; bases outside the gene matches: 3. PCR was performed a second time for roughly 7 to 11 cycles using a sample-barcoded 5' primer and a J-beta primer mix. In TCRdb, the 5' RACE reads were re-called with MiXCR into one record per CDR3 protein. This table has about 540,000 distinct CDR3 sequences, about 25% appearing once. This sample stems from a study of blood T cells in healthy people across ages. This sample also belongs to another study, concerning T cells of mothers and their children. From that study: Donation came from a few healthy Caucasian mothers together with their six children.

V and J are TRBV18 and TRBJ2-7, with TRBD2 identical over 8 bases. This sequence originates from a boy aged 5 to 17 in good health. The sample consisted of blood. CDR3 nucleotides: TGTGCCAGCTCACCAAGTCTAGCGGGCTACGAGCAGTACTTC. Residues: CASSPSLAGYEQYF.